This TCR beta chain was recovered during a study of cytomegalovirus exposure and HLA in healthy donors. Trimming cost V 1 base and J 3 bases, with 7 bases left between them. Looked up from germline, CDR1 is SGHTA and CDR2 is FQGNSA. The CDR3 extends over 13 amino acids. PCR involved 60 Vbeta and 13 Jbeta primers. The table came from immunoSEQ multiplex PCR; TCRdb's copy has only in-frame clones and leaves some out. This repertoire shows 90,000 to 110,000 clones, roughly three quarters found once; its top ten account for roughly 3.2%. The sequenced sample consisted of PBMCs. The chain couples TRBV7-2 to TRBJ2-7; D might be TRBD2 (6 bases). The sequence derives from a man in his thirties or forties in good health and CMV-seronegative. This chain's CDR3 is CASSLGRDYEQYF. CDR3 in DNA: TGTGCCAGCAGCTTAGGGAGGGACTACGAGCAGTACTTC.